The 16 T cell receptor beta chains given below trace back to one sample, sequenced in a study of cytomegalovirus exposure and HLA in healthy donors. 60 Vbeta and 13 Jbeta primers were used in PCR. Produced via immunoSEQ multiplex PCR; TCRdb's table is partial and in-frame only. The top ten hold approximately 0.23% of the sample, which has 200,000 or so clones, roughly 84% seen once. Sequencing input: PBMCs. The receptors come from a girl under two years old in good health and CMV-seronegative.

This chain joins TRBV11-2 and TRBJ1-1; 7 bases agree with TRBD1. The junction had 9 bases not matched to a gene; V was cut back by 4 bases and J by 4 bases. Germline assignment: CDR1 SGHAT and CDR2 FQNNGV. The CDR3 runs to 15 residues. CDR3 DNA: TGTGCCAGCAGCTACAACAGGGGAGATGGCACTGAAGCTTTCTTT. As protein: CASSYNRGDGTEAFF.

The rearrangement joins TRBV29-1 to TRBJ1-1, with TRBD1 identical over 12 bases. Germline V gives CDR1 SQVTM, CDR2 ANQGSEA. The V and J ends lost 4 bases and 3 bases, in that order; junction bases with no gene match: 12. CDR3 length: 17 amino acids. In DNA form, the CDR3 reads TGCAGCGTTGGATACCGGGACAGGGGGCTATCGGACACTGAAGCTTTCTTT. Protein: CSVGYRDRGLSDTEAFF.

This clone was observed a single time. The chain's CDR3 is CASGQGYGYTF. As DNA, the CDR3 is TGTGCCAGCGGACAAGGCTATGGCTACACCTTC. The chain is built from TRBV5-8 and TRBJ1-2; D is possibly TRBD1 (5 bases). The V end lost 7 bases, the J end lost 4 bases, and 8 bases lay between the germline ends. This CDR3 comprises 11 residues. Germline loops: CDR1 SGHTS, CDR2 YDEGEE.

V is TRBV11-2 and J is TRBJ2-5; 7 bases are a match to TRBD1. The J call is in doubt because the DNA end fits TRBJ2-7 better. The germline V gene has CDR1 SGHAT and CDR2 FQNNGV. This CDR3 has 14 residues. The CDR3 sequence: CASSLGRQGYEQYF. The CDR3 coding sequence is TGTGCCAGCAGCTTAGGACGACAGGGCTACGAGCAGTACTTC.

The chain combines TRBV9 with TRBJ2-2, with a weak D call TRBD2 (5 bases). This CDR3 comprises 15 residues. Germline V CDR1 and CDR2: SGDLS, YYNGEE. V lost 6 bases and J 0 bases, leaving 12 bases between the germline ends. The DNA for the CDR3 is TGTGCCAGCACGAAAGATAGCGCGAACACCGGGGAGCTGTTTTTT. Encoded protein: CASTKDSANTGELFF. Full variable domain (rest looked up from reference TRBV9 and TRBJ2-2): DSGVTQTPKHLITATGQRVTLRCSPRSGDLSVYWYQQSLDQGLQFLIQYYNGEERAKGNILERFSAQQFPDLHSELNLSSLELGDSALYFCASTKDSANTGELFFGEGSRLTVL.

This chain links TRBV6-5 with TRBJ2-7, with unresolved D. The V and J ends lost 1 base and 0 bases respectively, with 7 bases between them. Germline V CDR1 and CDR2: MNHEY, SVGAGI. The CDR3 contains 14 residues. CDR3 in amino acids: CASSYWAHSYEQYF. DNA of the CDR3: TGTGCCAGCAGTTACTGGGCTCACTCCTACGAGCAGTACTTC.

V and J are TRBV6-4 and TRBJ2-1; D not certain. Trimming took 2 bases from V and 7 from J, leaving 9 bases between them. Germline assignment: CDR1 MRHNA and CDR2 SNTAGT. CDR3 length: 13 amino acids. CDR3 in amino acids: CASSDSSRNEQFF. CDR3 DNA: TGTGCCAGCAGTGACAGTAGCAGAAATGAGCAGTTCTTC.

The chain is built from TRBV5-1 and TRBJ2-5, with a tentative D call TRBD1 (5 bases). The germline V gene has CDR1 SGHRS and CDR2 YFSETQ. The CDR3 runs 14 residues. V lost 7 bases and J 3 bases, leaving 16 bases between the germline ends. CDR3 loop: CASGIQGGEETQYF. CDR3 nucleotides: TGCGCCAGCGGGATTCAGGGTGGCGAAGAGACCCAGTACTTC. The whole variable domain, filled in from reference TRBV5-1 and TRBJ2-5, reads KAGVTQTPRYLIKTRGQQVTLSCSPISGHRSVSWYQQTPGQGLQFLFEYFSETQRNKGNFPGRFSGRQFSNSRSEMNVSTLELGDSALYLCASGIQGGEETQYFGPGTRLLVL.

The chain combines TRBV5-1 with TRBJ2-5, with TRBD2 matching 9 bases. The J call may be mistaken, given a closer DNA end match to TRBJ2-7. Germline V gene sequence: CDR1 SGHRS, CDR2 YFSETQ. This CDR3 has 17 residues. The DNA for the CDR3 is TGCGCCAGCAGCTTGGTGACTAGCGGTACGGACTCCTACGAGCAGTACTTC. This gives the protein CASSLVTSGTDSYEQYF.

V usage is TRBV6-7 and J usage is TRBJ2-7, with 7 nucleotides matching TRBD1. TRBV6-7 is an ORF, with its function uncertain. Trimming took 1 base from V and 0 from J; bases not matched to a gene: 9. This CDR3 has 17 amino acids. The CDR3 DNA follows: TGTGCCAGCAGTTACTTCACCGGACAGGAAACCTCCTACGAGCAGTACTTC. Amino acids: CASSYFTGQETSYEQYF.

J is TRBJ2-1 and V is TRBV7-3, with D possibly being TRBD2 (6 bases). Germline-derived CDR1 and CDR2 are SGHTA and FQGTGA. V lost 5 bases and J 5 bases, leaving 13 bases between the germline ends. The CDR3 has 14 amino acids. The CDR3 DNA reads TGTGCCAGCAGCCGGGAGTCCGGGCACAATGAGCAGTTCTTC. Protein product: CASSRESGHNEQFF. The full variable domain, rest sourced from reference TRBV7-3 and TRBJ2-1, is GAGVSQTPSNKVTEKGKYVELRCDPISGHTALYWYRQSLGQGPEFLIYFQGTGAADDSGLPNDRFFAVRPEGSVSTLKIQRTERGDSAVYLCASSRESGHNEQFFGPGTRLTVL.

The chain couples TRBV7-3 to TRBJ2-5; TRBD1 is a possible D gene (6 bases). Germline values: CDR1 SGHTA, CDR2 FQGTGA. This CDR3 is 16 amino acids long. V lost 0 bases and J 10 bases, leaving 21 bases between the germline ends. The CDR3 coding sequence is TGTGCCAGCAGCTTAACGGGGGACACTGCTATTGGAAACCAGTACTTC. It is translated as CASSLTGDTAIGNQYF.

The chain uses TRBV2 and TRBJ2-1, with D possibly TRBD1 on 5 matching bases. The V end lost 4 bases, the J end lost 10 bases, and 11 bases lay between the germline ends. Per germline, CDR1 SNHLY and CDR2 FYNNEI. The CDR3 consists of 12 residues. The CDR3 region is CASSVAGWEQFF. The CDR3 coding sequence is TGTGCCAGCAGTGTGGCAGGGTGGGAGCAGTTCTTC.

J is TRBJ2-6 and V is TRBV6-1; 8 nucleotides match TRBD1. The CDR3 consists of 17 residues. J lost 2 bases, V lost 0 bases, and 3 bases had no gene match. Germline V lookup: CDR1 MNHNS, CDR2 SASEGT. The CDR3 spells CASSEAAGGPGANVLTF. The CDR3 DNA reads TGTGCCAGCAGTGAAGCGGCAGGGGGCCCTGGGGCCAACGTCCTGACTTTC.

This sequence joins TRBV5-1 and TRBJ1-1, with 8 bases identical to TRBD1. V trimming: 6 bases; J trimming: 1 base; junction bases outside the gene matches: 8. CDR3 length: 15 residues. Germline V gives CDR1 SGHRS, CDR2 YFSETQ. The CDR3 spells CASTSPDRENTEAFF. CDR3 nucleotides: TGCGCCAGCACGTCCCCGGACAGGGAGAACACTGAAGCTTTCTTT.

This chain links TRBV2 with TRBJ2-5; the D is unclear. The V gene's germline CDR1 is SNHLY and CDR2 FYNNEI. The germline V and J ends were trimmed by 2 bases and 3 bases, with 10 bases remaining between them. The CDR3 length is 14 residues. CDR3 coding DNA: TGTGCCAGCAGTGAAAACGCGTCGGAAGAGACCCAGTACTTC. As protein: CASSENASEETQYF.